Listed here are 21 T cell receptor beta chains from one sample, sequenced in a study of CDR3 diversity in severe acne. TCRdb processed the PCR reads anew with MiXCR; each CDR3 protein has one entry. The sample lists 100,000 or so distinct CDR3 sequences; under 60% were seen once. The sequenced material came from blood. Receptors originate from a male donor with acne.

The chain uses TRBV20-1 and TRBJ1-5; D might be TRBD1 (5 bases). Germline-derived CDR1 and CDR2 are DFQATT and SNEGSKA (reference sequence). V was clipped by 6 bases and J by 7 bases, with 16 bases between them. CDR3 length: 13 amino acids. CDR3 in amino acids: CSAGGRRGQPQHF. The CDR3 nucleotides are TGCAGTGCCGGGGGGAGAAGAGGACAGCCCCAGCATTTT.

The rearrangement joins TRBV19 to TRBJ2-6; a weak D match, TRBD1 (5 bases). Germline V gives CDR1 LNHDA, CDR2 SQIVND (reference sequence). The V gene lost 6 bases and the J gene lost 0 bases, with 12 bases spanning the gap. This CDR3 comprises 16 residues. The CDR3 DNA reads TGTGCCAGTAGAGGGGTTTCAACCTCTGGGGCCAACGTCCTGACTTTC. Encoded protein: CASRGVSTSGANVLTF.

For this clonotype: A much larger clone sits a single nucleotide away, making a read error possible. The gene calls are TRBV7-3 and TRBJ2-7; TRBD1 matches at 10 bases. The germline gives CDR1 SGHTA, CDR2 FQGTGA. The CDR3 spans 14 residues. Germline trimming cut 6 bases from V and 8 bases from J; bases unmatched to any gene: 10. The CDR3: CASRQTGGFDKQYF. The CDR3 nucleotides are TGTGCCAGCAGACAGACAGGGGGCTTTGACAAGCAGTACTTC. Complete variable domain (other parts from reference TRBV7-3 and TRBJ2-7): GAGVSQTPSNKVTEKGKYVELRCDPISGHTALYWYRQSLGQGPEFLIYFQGTGAADDSGLPNDRFFAVRPEGSVSTLKIQRTERGDSAVYLCASRQTGGFDKQYFGPGTRLTVT.

This clonotype has at least ten counts. This rearrangement joins TRBV4-1 to TRBJ2-3; TRBD2 agrees at 8 bases. This CDR3 comprises 15 residues. Germline V gene sequence: CDR1 MGHRA, CDR2 YSYEKL. V was pared by 4 bases and J by 2 bases, with 5 bases of the junction left unmatched. The CDR3 sequence: CASSRGLASTDTQYF. In nucleotides, the CDR3 is TGCGCCAGCAGCCGAGGACTAGCATCCACAGATACGCAGTATTTT.

The V call is TRBV19, the J call TRBJ2-1; weak D call: TRBD1 (5 bases). The V end was cut by 7 bases, the J end by 15 bases, with 22 bases between. CDR3 length: 13 residues. Germline loops: CDR1 LNHDA, CDR2 SQIVND (reference sequence). In DNA form, the CDR3 reads TGTGCCAGTACCCAGAGGCAGGGCTTGGGTAGGTTCTTC. It codes for CASTQRQGLGRFF.

This clonotype turned up a few times. This chain links TRBV2 with TRBJ1-2; D remains unclear. Germline V gene lookup returns CDR1 SNHLY and CDR2 FYNNEI. This CDR3 contains 11 residues. V was shortened by 2 bases and J by 11 bases, with 9 bases between the two germline ends. This CDR3 is CASSERSGYTF. CDR3 nucleotides: TGTGCCAGCAGTGAAAGGAGTGGTTACACCTTC.

Points on this clonotype: A much larger clone is a single base away; this may be a read error. The chain combines TRBV6-5 with TRBJ2-7, with 15 nucleotides matching TRBD2. The end of the DNA aligns better with TRBJ2-1, so the J call may be wrong. This CDR3 is built from 16 residues. Germline V gene data show CDR1 as MNHEY and CDR2 as SVGAGI. CDR3 coding DNA: TGTGCCAGCAGTCTCTCTGGGACTAGCGGGGGGTACGAGCAGTTCTTC. This gives the protein CASSLSGTSGGYEQFF.

This clonotype has more than one count but fewer than ten. The gene calls are TRBV6-5 and TRBJ1-3; tentative D call: TRBD1 (5 bases). The germline V and J ends were trimmed by 7 bases and 2 bases, with 12 bases remaining between them. CDR1 is MNHEY, CDR2 SVGAGI, per germline. The CDR3 has 14 amino acids. The CDR3 sequence: CASTQGWAGNTIYF. The CDR3 nucleotides read TGTGCCAGCACCCAGGGATGGGCTGGAAACACCATATATTTT.

J is TRBJ1-6 and V is TRBV10-3; D remains ambiguous. CDR1 ENHRY and CDR2 SYGVKD come from the germline V gene. This CDR3 contains 17 residues. The CDR3 reads CTSSPDTSRDYNSPLHF. In nucleotides, the CDR3 is TGTACCAGCAGTCCCGACACGAGCCGCGACTATAATTCACCCCTCCACTTT.

In this sample, this clonotype turned up many times. V and J are TRBV15 and TRBJ2-4; 7 positions agree with TRBD2. This CDR3 is 19 amino acids long. Germline CDR1 reads LNHNV; CDR2 reads YYDKDF (reference sequence). Trimming took 0 bases from V and 0 from J; bases not matched to a gene: 11. The CDR3 region has the DNA TGTGCCACCAGCAGAGACGGACGTGGTCGGGGGGTAGCCAAAAACATTCAGTACTTC. Its protein is CATSRDGRGRGVAKNIQYF.

This clonotype was found a few times. The chain recombines TRBV29-1 with TRBJ2-7, with TRBD1 as a possible D gene (5 bases). V was cut by 3 bases and J by 6 bases, with 15 bases left in between. The CDR3 runs to 13 residues. The germline V gene encodes CDR1 SQVTM and CDR2 ANQGSEA. This CDR3 is CSVELGPFGEQYF. Here the CDR3 DNA reads TGCAGCGTTGAGCTGGGGCCGTTTGGCGAGCAGTACTTC.

This clonotype was counted once. A much larger clone lies one base from this, so it may be a read error. The rearrangement uses TRBV24-1 and TRBJ2-1; maybe TRBD2 (6 bases). The CDR3 sequence is 16 residues long. CDR1 and CDR2 from the germline V gene are KGHDR and SFDVKD. The CDR3 DNA follows: TGTGCCACCAGTGATTCAAGGGACTTGTTGGGTCGGGAGCGGTTCTTC. Protein: CATSDSRDLLGRERFF.

This chain links TRBV29-1 with TRBJ2-7; TRBD2 matches 14 bases. The V and J ends lost 7 bases and 4 bases, in that order; junction bases with no gene match: 12. The V gene's germline CDR1 is SQVTM and CDR2 ANQGSEA. This CDR3 comprises 16 residues. The CDR3 nucleotides are TGCAGCGACCTATCGACTAGCGGGAGGGCCCTTTACGAGCAGTACTTC. This translates into CSDLSTSGRALYEQYF.

This chain links TRBV24-1 with TRBJ1-1, with D unresolved. The length of the CDR3 is 12 residues. The germline V gene encodes CDR1 KGHDR and CDR2 SFDVKD. V was clipped by 5 bases and J by 4 bases, with 7 bases between them. CDR3 coding DNA: TGTGCCACCAGTGTCCCCGGCACTGAAGCTTTCTTT. Protein: CATSVPGTEAFF.

This chain joins TRBV9 and TRBJ2-5; D tentatively fits TRBD1 or TRBD2 (5 bases each). Trimming stripped 0 bases from V and 4 bases from J, with 13 bases between. The CDR3 is 15 residues long. In germline, CDR1 is SGDLS, CDR2 YYNGEE. The CDR3 nucleotides are TGTGCCAGCAGCGTAGCTGGGGGTGGAGGAGAGACCCAGTACTTC. Encoded protein: CASSVAGGGGETQYF.

The genes are TRBV25-1 and TRBJ1-6, with TRBD1 matching 8 bases. V shed 6 bases, J shed 5 bases, and the junction held 3 bases outside the gene matches. CDR3 length: 14 residues. Germline V lookup: CDR1 MGHDK, CDR2 SYGVNS. The CDR3 protein is CASSMTGDNSPLHF. The CDR3 region has the DNA TGTGCCAGCAGCATGACAGGGGATAATTCACCCCTCCACTTT.

This clonotype showed up many times. The chain has TRBV5-5 and TRBJ2-7, with 10 bases matching TRBD1. Germline CDR1 and CDR2: SGHKS and YYEKEE (reference sequence). CDR3 length: 15 residues. V trimming: 4 bases; J trimming: 2 bases; junction bases outside the gene matches: 6. CDR3 sequence (DNA): TGTGCCAGCAGCGCCGGGACAGGGGACACCTACGAGCAGTACGTC. It codes for CASSAGTGDTYEQYV.

This clonotype was detected a few times. The chain links TRBV2 to TRBJ2-1, with 9 positions matching TRBD1. Per germline, CDR1 SNHLY and CDR2 FYNNEI. The CDR3 is 14 amino acids. Trimming cost V 4 bases and J 8 bases; bases outside gene matches: 6. CDR3 DNA sequence: TGTGCCAGCAGTGTGGCGGGACAGGGCGATGAGCAGTTCTTC. Translated: CASSVAGQGDEQFF.

The chain couples TRBV29-1 to TRBJ1-2, with a possible D match to TRBD1 (5 bases). The CDR3 has 13 amino acids. Germline-derived CDR1 and CDR2 are SQVTM and ANQGSEA. The V and J ends lost 4 bases and 7 bases respectively, with 16 bases between them. CDR3 loop: CSVGGQGALGYTF. CDR3 in DNA: TGCAGCGTTGGTGGACAAGGCGCTCTTGGCTACACCTTC.

The V call is TRBV2, the J call TRBJ2-5; 8 bases match TRBD1. Germline V gives CDR1 SNHLY, CDR2 FYNNEI. The J segment lost 5 bases and the V segment lost 5 bases, leaving 4 bases of the junction unmatched. The CDR3 is 13 residues long. Here the CDR3 DNA reads TGTGCCAGCAGTCCAGACAGGGGCGAGACCCAGTACTTC. It yields the protein CASSPDRGETQYF.

This sequence joins TRBV28 and TRBJ2-3; 7 bases agree with TRBD1. This CDR3 is 14 amino acids long. V was clipped by 10 bases and J by 3 bases; unmatched bases: 10. CDR1 is MDHEN and CDR2 is SYDVKM in the germline V gene. In nucleotides, the CDR3 is TGTGCCACCCAGGGCAGGGGGATTACAGATACGCAGTATTTT. Protein product: CATQGRGITDTQYF.